This T cell receptor beta chain was captured by sequencing in a study of blood T cell repertoires in COVID-19. In the original workflow: Nucleated cell number was recorded as an estimate derived from reference gene primer amplification. Profiled with immunoSEQ multiplex PCR; TCRdb holds only in-frame clones, not every one. V and J calls plus clone size are reproduced from that table; the DNA served to infer D and trimming. The data contain 250,000 to 350,000 clones, 87% of them singletons. Concerning this clone: This sample includes further DNA sequences coding for the same CDR3.

The CDR3 is 13 residues long. V was pared by 2 bases and J by 7 bases, with 11 bases between. Germline lookup yields CDR1 MDHEN and CDR2 SYDVKM. This chain connects TRBV28 to TRBJ1-2, with D maybe TRBD1 (5 bases). This clonotype was obtained from a woman aged 45 to 65 who had recovered from COVID-19. Material: peripheral blood. CDR3 residues: CASSLGGVGGYTF. The CDR3 region has the DNA TGTGCCAGCAGTTTAGGAGGGGTGGGTGGCTACACCTTC.